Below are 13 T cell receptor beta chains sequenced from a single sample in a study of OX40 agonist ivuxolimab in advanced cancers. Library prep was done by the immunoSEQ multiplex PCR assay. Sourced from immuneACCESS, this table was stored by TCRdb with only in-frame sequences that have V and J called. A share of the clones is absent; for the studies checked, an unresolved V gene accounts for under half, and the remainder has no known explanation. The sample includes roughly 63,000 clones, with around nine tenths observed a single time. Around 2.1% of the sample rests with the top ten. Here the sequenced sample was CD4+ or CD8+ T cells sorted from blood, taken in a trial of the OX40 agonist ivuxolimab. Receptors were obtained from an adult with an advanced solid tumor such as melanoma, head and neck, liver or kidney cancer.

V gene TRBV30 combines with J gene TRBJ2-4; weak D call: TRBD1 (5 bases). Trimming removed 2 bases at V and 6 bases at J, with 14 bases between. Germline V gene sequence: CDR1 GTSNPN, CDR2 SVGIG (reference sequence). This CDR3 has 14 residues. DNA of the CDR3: TGTGCCTGGAGTCCCGGACACACACTAAACATTCAGTACTTC. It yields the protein CAWSPGHTLNIQYF.

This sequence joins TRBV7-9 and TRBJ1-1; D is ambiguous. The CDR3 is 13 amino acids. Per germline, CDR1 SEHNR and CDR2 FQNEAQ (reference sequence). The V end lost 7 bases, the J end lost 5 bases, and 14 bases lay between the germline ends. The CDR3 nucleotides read TGTGCCAGCACCCGACGGTGGGAAACTGAAGCTTTCTTT. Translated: CASTRRWETEAFF.

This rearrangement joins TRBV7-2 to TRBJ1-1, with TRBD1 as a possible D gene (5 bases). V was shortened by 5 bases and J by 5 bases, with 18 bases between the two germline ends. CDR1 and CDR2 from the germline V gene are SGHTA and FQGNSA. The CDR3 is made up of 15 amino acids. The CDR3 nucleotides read TGTGCCAGCAGCGTACGCAGCAGGGTTTTTACTGAAGCTTTCTTT. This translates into CASSVRSRVFTEAFF.

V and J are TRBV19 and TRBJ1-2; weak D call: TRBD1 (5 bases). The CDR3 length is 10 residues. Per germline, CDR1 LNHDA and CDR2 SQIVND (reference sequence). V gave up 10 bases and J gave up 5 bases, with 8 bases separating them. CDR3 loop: CAIGGYGYTF. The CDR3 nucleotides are TGTGCCATCGGGGGATATGGCTACACCTTC. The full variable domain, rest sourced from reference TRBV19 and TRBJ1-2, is DGGITQSPKYLFRKEGQNVTLSCEQNLNHDAMYWYRQDPGQGLRLIYYSQIVNDFQKGDIAEGYSVSREKKESFPLTVTSAQKNPTAFYLCAIGGYGYTFGSGTRLTVV.

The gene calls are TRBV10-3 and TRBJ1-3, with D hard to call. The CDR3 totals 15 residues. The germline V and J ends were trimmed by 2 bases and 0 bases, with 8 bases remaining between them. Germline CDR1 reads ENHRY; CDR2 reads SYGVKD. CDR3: CAISELGLSGNTIYF. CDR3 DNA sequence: TGTGCCATCAGTGAGCTAGGGCTCTCTGGAAACACCATATATTTT.

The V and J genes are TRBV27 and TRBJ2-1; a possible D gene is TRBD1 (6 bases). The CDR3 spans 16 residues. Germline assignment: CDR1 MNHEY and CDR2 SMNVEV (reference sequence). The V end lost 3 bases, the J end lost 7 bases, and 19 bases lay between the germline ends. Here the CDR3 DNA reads TGTGCCAGCAGTTTGTTCTCAGGGGCCGTCGGAAATGAGCAGTTCTTC. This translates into CASSLFSGAVGNEQFF.

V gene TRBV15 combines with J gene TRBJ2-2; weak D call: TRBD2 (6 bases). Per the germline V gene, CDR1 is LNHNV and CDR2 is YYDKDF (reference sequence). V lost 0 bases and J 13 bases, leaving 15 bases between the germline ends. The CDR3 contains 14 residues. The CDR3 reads CATSRDLGGRGLFF. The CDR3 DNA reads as TGTGCCACCAGCAGAGATCTGGGGGGACGAGGGCTGTTTTTT. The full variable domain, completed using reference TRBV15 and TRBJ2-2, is DAMVIQNPRYQVTQFGKPVTLSCSQTLNHNVMYWYQQKSSQAPKLLFHYYDKDFNNEADTPDNFQSRRPNTSFCFLDIRSPGLGDTAMYLCATSRDLGGRGLFFGEGSRLTVL.

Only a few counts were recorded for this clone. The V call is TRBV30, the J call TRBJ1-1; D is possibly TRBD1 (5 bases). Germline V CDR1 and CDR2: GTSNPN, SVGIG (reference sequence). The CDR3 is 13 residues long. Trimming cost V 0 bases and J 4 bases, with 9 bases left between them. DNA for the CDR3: TGTGCCTGGAGTGTACTGGGGGGCACTGAAGCTTTCTTT. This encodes CAWSVLGGTEAFF.

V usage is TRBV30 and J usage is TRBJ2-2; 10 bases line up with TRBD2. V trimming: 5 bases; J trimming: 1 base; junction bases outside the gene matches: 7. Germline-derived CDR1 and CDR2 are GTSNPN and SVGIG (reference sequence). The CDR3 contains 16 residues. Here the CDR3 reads CAWGSGTSVNTGELFF. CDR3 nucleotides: TGTGCCTGGGGTTCCGGGACTAGCGTGAACACCGGGGAGCTGTTTTTT. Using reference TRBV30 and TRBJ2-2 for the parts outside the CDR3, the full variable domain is SQTIHQWPATLVQPVGSPLSLECTVEGTSNPNLYWYRQAAGRGLQLLFYSVGIGQISSEVPQNLSASRPQDRQFILSSKKLLLSDSGFYLCAWGSGTSVNTGELFFGEGSRLTVL.

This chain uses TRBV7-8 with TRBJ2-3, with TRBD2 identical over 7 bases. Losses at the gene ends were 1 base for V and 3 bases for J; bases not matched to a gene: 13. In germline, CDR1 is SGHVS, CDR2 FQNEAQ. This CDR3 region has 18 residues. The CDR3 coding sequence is TGTGCCAGCAGCTTAGTTCTCAAACTTGGGACTAAAACAGATACGCAGTATTTT. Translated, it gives CASSLVLKLGTKTDTQYF.

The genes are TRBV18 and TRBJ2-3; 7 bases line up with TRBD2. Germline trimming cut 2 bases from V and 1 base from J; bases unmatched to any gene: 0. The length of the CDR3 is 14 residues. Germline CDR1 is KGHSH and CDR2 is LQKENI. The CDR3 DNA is TGTGCCAGCTCACCAGGGGGGGGCACAGATACGCAGTATTTT. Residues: CASSPGGGTDTQYF.

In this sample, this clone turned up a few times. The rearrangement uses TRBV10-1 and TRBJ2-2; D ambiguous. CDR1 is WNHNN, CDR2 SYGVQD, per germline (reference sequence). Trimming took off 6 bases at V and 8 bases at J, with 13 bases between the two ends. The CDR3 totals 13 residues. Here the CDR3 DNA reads TGCGCCAGCAGCCGCGACCTCGTTGGGGAGCTGTTTTTT. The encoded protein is CASSRDLVGELFF.

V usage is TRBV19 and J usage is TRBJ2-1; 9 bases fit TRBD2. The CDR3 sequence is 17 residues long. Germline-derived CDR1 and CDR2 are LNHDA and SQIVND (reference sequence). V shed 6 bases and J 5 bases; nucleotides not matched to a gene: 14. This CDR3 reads CASRWRGGIGDHNEQFF. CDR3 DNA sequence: TGTGCCAGTAGGTGGCGGGGGGGCATCGGAGACCACAATGAGCAGTTCTTC.